Listed below are T cell receptor beta chains from one sample, sequenced in a study of human T cells and chemical hapten exposure. Each CDR3 protein gets one entry after TCRdb re-called the RACE reads with MiXCR. The sample includes approximately 260,000 distinct CDR3 sequences, about 8.1% of them seen just once. The material was whole blood, obtained in connection with sensitization to the hapten diphenylcyclopropenone (DPC). The receptors here all came from a woman between 40 and 55 years old with alopecia areata. Some clones in this sample may be carry-over from other donors' samples. CDR3s include the opening cysteine and the closing phenylalanine or tryptophan. D genes are given only for firm matches. Clone size, where shown, is once, few, many, or a class for clones that have expanded.

clone_size	v_call	d_call	j_call	cdr3_aa	cdr3_nt
-	TRBV15	TRBD2	TRBJ2-1	CATSRVLAGGPIKRSYNEQFF	TGTGCCACCAGCAGAGTCCTAGCGGGAGGGCCAATTAAGCGCTCCTACAATGAGCAGTTCTTC
few	TRBV2	TRBD2	TRBJ2-3	CASSGLAGVSDTQYF	TGTGCCAGCAGCGGACTAGCGGGAGTTTCAGATACGCAGTATTTT
many	TRBV6-5	-	TRBJ2-5	CASSYSSGRETQYF	TGTGCCAGCAGTTACTCGTCAGGACGGGAGACCCAGTACTTC
many	TRBV9	-	TRBJ2-7	CASSASPSLRGEQYF	TGTGCCAGCAGCGCCTCCCCCAGCCTAAGGGGAGAGCAGTACTTC
few	TRBV7-9	TRBD2	TRBJ2-7	CASRSGGGRGYEQYF	TGTGCCAGCAGATCTGGGGGAGGGAGAGGCTACGAGCAGTACTTC
many	TRBV5-1	-	TRBJ2-3	CASSLPSYSTDTQYF	TGCGCCAGCAGCTTGCCCTCGTATAGCACAGATACGCAGTATTTT
few	TRBV9	TRBD2	TRBJ2-2	CASTRGRAGTGELFF	TGTGCCAGCACGCGCGGGAGGGCCGGGACCGGGGAGCTGTTTTTT
-	TRBV7-9	TRBD2	TRBJ2-5	CASGLAGGQETQYF	TGTGCCAGCGGACTAGCGGGAGGCCAAGAGACCCAGTACTTC
-	TRBV12-3/TRBV12-4	-	TRBJ1-1	CASSLNRVMTEAFF	TGTGCCAGCAGTTTGAACAGGGTAATGACTGAAGCTTTCTTT
few	TRBV10-3	TRBD1	TRBJ2-1	CAISVGTGGNEQFF	TGTGCCATCAGTGTGGGGACAGGGGGCAATGAGCAGTTCTTC
few	TRBV4-2	TRBD1	TRBJ2-7	CASSRRDRGDEQYF	TGTGCCAGCAGCCGCCGGGACAGGGGGGACGAGCAGTACTTC
few	TRBV27	-	TRBJ1-6	CASTPTGRWGYSPLHF	TGTGCCAGCACTCCTACCGGGAGGTGGGGGTATTCACCCCTCCACTTT
few	TRBV7-2	TRBD1	TRBJ2-3	CASSRPLTGVMTDTQYF	TGTGCCAGCAGCCGCCCACTTACAGGGGTGATGACAGATACGCAGTATTTT
-	TRBV11-1	-	TRBJ2-1	CASSPSTNYNEQFF	TGTGCCAGCAGCCCCTCGACGAATTACAATGAGCAGTTCTTC
-	TRBV6-5	-	TRBJ2-7	CASSYSNRVHEQYF	TGTGCCAGCAGTTACTCGAACAGGGTCCACGAGCAGTACTTC
-	TRBV10-3	TRBD2	TRBJ2-1	CAISAASGRRNEQFF	TGTGCCATCAGTGCGGCTAGCGGGAGGCGCAATGAGCAGTTCTTC
-	TRBV6-1	-	TRBJ2-3	CASSENVIEPADTQYF	TGTGCCAGCAGTGAAAACGTCATAGAGCCCGCAGATACGCAGTATTTT
many	TRBV5-1	-	TRBJ2-1	CASSLALYNEQFF	TGCGCCAGCAGCTTGGCCCTCTACAATGAGCAGTTCTTC
few	TRBV11-2	-	TRBJ2-1	CASSLDTGSYNEQFF	TGTGCCAGCAGCTTAGATACAGGGTCCTACAATGAGCAGTTCTTC
few	TRBV7-3	-	TRBJ1-1	CASSLVSGALNTEAFF	TGTGCCAGCAGCTTAGTCTCAGGGGCCCTGAACACTGAAGCTTTCTTT
-	TRBV9	TRBD1	TRBJ2-3	CASSVAGDRSGTQYF	TGTGCCAGCAGCGTAGCGGGGGACAGGAGCGGTACGCAGTATTTT
few	TRBV18	-	TRBJ2-3	CASSGGTDTQYF	TGTGCCAGCTCCGGTGGTACAGATACGCAGTATTTT
-	TRBV7-8	-	TRBJ2-7	CASSLATAGPYEQYF	TGTGCCAGCAGCTTAGCGACAGCGGGCCCCTACGAGCAGTACTTC
-	TRBV29-1	-	TRBJ1-1	CSVAGVMNTEAFF	TGCAGCGTTGCGGGGGTGATGAACACTGAAGCTTTCTTT
-	TRBV14	-	TRBJ1-6	CSSSQDSALGSPLHF	TGTTCCAGCAGCCAAGACTCGGCCCTCGGTTCACCCCTCCACTTT
few	TRBV6-1	TRBD1	TRBJ1-2	CASSEADRGPYGYTF	TGTGCCAGCAGTGAAGCGGACAGGGGACCCTATGGCTACACCTTC
-	TRBV5-6	TRBD1	TRBJ1-4	CASSHGDRRMMEKLFF	TGTGCCAGCAGCCATGGGGACAGGCGGATGATGGAAAAACTGTTTTTT
-	TRBV6-2/TRBV6-3	-	TRBJ1-1	CASRRGTPNTEAFF	TGTGCCAGCAGACGCGGGACACCGAACACTGAAGCTTTCTTT
few	TRBV20-1	TRBD1	TRBJ2-6	CSARGLGQGINVLTF	TGCAGTGCTAGAGGGCTCGGACAGGGGATCAACGTCCTGACTTTC
few	TRBV9	TRBD1	TRBJ2-3	CASSRTGLSTDTQYF	TGTGCCAGCAGCAGGACAGGACTCAGCACAGATACGCAGTATTTT
-	TRBV11-3	-	TRBJ2-2	CASSFEGRTGELFF	TGTGCCAGCAGCTTTGAGGGGCGAACCGGGGAGCTGTTTTTT
many	TRBV28	TRBD2	TRBJ2-1	CASSPRLAAYNEQFF	TGTGCCAGCAGTCCTAGACTAGCGGCTTACAATGAGCAGTTCTTC
many	TRBV24-1	-	TRBJ2-2	CATSESGSSDGELFF	TGTGCCACCAGTGAATCCGGGAGTTCTGACGGGGAGCTGTTTTTT
few	TRBV29-1	TRBD2	TRBJ2-3	CSSYGAGGSTDTQYF	TGCAGCTCCTACGGGGCGGGAGGGAGCACAGATACGCAGTATTTT
few	TRBV12-3/TRBV12-4	-	TRBJ1-5	CASSLGDTSWRAQHF	TGTGCCAGCAGTTTAGGGGACACGAGCTGGCGGGCCCAGCATTTT
-	TRBV5-1	TRBD1	TRBJ1-6	CASSSDRAANSPLHF	TGCGCCAGCAGCTCAGACAGGGCGGCGAATTCACCCCTCCACTTT
few	TRBV6-5	TRBD1	TRBJ1-4	CASSQGAAEKLFF	TGTGCCAGCAGCCAGGGGGCTGCCGAAAAACTGTTTTTT
-	TRBV4-2	-	TRBJ1-1	CASSQDNREGTEAFF	TGTGCCAGCAGCCAAGATAACAGGGAAGGCACTGAAGCTTTCTTT
many	TRBV5-1	TRBD1	TRBJ2-5	CASSWVGQGLETQYF	TGCGCCAGCAGCTGGGTAGGACAGGGCCTAGAGACCCAGTACTTC
many	TRBV3-2	-	TRBJ2-7	CASNQHGGPYEQYF	TGTGCCAGCAACCAGCACGGGGGGCCCTACGAGCAGTACTTC
-	TRBV27	-	TRBJ1-5	CASSRTDSNQPQHF	TGTGCCAGCAGTAGGACAGATAGCAATCAGCCCCAGCATTTT
few	TRBV5-1	TRBD2	TRBJ2-7	CASSLGAGGSEQYF	TGCGCCAGCAGCTTGGGGGCAGGCGGGAGCGAGCAGTACTTC
few	TRBV28	TRBD1	TRBJ1-5	CASSFQGANNQPQHF	TGTGCCAGCAGTTTTCAGGGGGCAAACAATCAGCCCCAGCATTTT
-	TRBV7-6	-	TRBJ1-6	CASSLPNSPLHF	TGTGCCAGCAGCTTACCTAATTCACCCCTCCACTTT
few	TRBV7-9	TRBD2	TRBJ2-1	CASSPQGLAGVGEQFF	TGTGCCAGCAGCCCCCAGGGACTAGCGGGAGTGGGTGAGCAGTTCTTC
-	TRBV20-1	-	TRBJ2-1	CSARGLGTSGANEQFF	TGCAGTGCTAGAGGTCTTGGAACTAGTGGGGCGAATGAGCAGTTCTTC
-	TRBV11-3	TRBD2	TRBJ2-2	CASSYDFGLAGHTGELFF	TGTGCCAGCAGCTATGACTTTGGACTAGCGGGTCACACCGGGGAGCTGTTTTTT
-	TRBV27	TRBD1	TRBJ2-7	CASSLAPGGSYEQYF	TGTGCCAGCAGTCTGGCGCCAGGGGGCTCCTACGAGCAGTACTTC
-	TRBV28	-	TRBJ2-5	CASSTLGPQYF	TGTGCCAGCAGTACGCTGGGGCCCCAGTACTTC